This TCR beta chain was sequenced during a study of siplizumab effects on memory and regulatory T cells. This table comes from immunoSEQ multiplex PCR, and its TCRdb copy is limited to in-frame clones, with some not included. The table lists 100,000 or so clones, roughly 94% of them singletons. Concerning this clone: Its antigen is undetermined.

Study-wide findings and caveats: There appeared to be greater diversity in naive T cells than in memory cells, and naive T cells seemed major contributors to the alloresponse. Most proliferating CD4+ or CD8+ clones, roughly 75-97%, had no naive or memory assignment. Suppressive function of proliferating Tregs from siplizumab cultures was not confirmed.

Sequencing used non-Treg CD4+ T cells sorted from blood. The clonotype was recovered from a human donor in good health.

The CDR3 coding sequence is TGTGCCAGTAGAGCGGGTCCTGGGGCCAACGTCCTGACTTTC. Translating gives CASRAGPGANVLTF. The J gene is TRBJ2-6, the V gene TRBV19; tentative D call: TRBD2 (6 bases). The CDR3 has 14 residues. Between the trimmed V and J ends, which lost 6 bases and 2 bases, there was a span of 8 bases. Germline loops: CDR1 LNHDA, CDR2 SQIVND (reference sequence).